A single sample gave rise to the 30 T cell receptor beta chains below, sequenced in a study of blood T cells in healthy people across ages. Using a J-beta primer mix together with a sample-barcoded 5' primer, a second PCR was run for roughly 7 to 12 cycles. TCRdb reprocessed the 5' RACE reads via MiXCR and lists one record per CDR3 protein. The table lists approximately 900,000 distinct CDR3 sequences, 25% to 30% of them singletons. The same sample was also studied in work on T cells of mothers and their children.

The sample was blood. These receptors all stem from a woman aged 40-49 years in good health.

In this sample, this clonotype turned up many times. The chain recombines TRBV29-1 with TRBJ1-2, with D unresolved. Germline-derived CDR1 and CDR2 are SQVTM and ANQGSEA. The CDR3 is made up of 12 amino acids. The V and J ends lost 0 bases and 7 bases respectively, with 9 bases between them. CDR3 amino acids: CSVEDQFGGYTF. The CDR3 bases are TGCAGCGTTGAAGATCAATTCGGTGGCTACACCTTC.

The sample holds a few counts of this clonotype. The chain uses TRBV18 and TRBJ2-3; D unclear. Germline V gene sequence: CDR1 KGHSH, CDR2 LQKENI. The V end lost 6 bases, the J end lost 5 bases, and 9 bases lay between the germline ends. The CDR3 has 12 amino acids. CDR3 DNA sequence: TGTGCCAGCTCTCGCGACAAAGATACGCAGTATTTT. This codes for CASSRDKDTQYF.

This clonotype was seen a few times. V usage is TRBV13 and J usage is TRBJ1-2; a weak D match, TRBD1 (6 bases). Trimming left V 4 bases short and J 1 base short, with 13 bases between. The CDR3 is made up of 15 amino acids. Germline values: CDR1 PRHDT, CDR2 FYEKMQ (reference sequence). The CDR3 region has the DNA TGTGCCAGCAGCTCGACAGGTGTTGGTAACTATGGCTACACCTTC. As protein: CASSSTGVGNYGYTF.

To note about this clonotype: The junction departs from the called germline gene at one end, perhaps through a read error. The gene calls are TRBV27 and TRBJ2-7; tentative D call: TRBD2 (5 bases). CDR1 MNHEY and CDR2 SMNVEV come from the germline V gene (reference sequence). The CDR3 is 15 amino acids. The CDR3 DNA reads TGTGCCGGCAGTTACCAATTCAGCGGCTCCTACGAGCAGTACTTC. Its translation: CAGSYQFSGSYEQYF.

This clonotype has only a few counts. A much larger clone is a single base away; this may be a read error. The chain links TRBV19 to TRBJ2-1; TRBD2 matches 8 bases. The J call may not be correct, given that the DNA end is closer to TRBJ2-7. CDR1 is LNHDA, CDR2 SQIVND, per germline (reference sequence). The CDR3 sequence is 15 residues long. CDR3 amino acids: CASSTVAGPYNEQYF. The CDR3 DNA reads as TGTGCCAGTAGTACCGTAGCGGGACCCTACAATGAGCAGTACTTC.

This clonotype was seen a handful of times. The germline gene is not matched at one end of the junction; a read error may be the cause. CDR3 loop: CASSLNPGDTQYF. CDR3 nucleotide sequence: TGTGCTAGCAGCTTAAACCCGGGAGATACGCAGTATTTT. The chain joins TRBV14 to TRBJ2-3; D uncertain. The germline V gene encodes CDR1 SGHDN and CDR2 FVKESK. The CDR3 loop spans 13 amino acids. The complete variable domain, with remaining parts taken from reference TRBV14 and TRBJ2-3, reads EAGVTQFPSHSVIEKGQTVTLRCDPISGHDNLYWYRRVMGKEIKFLLHFVKESKQDESGMPNNRFLAERTGGTYSTLKVQPAELEDSGVYFCASSLNPGDTQYFGPGTRLTVL.

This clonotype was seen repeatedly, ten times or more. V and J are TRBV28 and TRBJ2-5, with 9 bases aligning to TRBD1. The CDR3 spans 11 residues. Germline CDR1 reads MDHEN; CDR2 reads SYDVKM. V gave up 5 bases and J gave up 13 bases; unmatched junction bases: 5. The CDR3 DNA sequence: TGTGCCAGCAGTCAACAGGGGGCTGGGTACTTC. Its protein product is CASSQQGAGYF.

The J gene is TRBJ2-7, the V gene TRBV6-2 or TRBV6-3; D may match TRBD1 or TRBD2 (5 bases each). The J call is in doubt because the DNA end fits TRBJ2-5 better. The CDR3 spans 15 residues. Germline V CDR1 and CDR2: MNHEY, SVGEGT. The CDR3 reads CASSYSGRVLETQYF. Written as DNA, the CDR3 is TGTGCCAGCAGTTACTCGGGACGGGTGTTGGAGACCCAGTACTTC.

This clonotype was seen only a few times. The CDR3 bases are TGCAGTGCTTCCGACGGGGGGTTCACTGGCTACACCTTC. Protein product: CSASDGGFTGYTF. This sequence joins TRBV20-1 and TRBJ1-2, with D tentatively TRBD1 (5 bases). V lost 5 bases to trimming and J lost 7 bases, with 17 bases between them. The CDR3 totals 13 residues. Per the germline V gene, CDR1 is DFQATT and CDR2 is SNEGSKA (reference sequence).

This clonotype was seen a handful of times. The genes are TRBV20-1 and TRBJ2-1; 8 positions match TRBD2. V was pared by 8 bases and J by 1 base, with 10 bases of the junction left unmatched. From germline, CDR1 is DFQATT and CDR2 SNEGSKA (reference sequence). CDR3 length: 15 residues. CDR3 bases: TGCAGTTCGATAGCGGGGAGAGTTTCCTACAATGAGCAGTTCTTC. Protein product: CSSIAGRVSYNEQFF.

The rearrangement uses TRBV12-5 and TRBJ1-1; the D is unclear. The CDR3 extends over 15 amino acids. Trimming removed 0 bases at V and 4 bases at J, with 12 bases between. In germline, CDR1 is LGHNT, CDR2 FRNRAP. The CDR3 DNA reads TGTGCTAGTGGTTTGGTAACGGGTTCCGTCACTGAAGCTTTCTTT. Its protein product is CASGLVTGSVTEAFF.

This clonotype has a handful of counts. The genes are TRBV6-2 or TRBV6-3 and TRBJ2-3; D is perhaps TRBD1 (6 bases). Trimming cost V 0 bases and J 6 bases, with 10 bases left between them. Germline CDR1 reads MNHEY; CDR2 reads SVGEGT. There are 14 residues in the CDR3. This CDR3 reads CASSYSQGSDTQYF. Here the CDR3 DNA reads TGTGCCAGCAGTTACTCGCAGGGGAGTGATACGCAGTATTTT.

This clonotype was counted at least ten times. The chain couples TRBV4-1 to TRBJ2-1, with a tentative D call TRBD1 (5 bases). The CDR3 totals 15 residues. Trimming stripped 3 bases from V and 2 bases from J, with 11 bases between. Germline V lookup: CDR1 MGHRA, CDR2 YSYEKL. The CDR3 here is CASSQGQGPYNEQFF. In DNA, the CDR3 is TGCGCCAGCAGCCAGGGCCAGGGCCCCTACAATGAGCAGTTCTTC.

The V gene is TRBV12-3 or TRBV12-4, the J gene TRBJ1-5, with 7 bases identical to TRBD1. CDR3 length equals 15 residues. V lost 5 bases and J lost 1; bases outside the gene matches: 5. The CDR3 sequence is CASSQTTGSNQPQHF. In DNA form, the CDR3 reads TGTGCCAGCAGTCAGACGACAGGGAGCAATCAGCCCCAGCATTTT.

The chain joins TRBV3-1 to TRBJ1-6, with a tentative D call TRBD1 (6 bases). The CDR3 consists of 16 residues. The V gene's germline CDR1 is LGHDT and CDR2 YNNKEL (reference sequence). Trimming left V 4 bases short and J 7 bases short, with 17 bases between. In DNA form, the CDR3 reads TGTGCCAGCAGCCCGCTAGACAGGCTAGGGAATTCACCCCTCCACTTT. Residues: CASSPLDRLGNSPLHF.

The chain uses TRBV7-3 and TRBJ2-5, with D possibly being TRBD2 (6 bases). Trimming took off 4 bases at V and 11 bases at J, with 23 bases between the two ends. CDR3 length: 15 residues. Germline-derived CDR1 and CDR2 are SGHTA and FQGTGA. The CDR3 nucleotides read TGTGCCAGCAGCTCCAGAGGAGGGCCCCGCAATGAGCAGTACTTC. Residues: CASSSRGGPRNEQYF.

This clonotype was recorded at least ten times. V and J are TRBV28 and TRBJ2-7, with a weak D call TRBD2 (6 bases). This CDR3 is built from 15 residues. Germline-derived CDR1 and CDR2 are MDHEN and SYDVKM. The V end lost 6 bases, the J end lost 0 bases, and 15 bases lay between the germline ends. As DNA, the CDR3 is TGTGCCAGCAGATCAAAAAGCGGGTTCTCCTACGAGCAGTACTTC. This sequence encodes CASRSKSGFSYEQYF.

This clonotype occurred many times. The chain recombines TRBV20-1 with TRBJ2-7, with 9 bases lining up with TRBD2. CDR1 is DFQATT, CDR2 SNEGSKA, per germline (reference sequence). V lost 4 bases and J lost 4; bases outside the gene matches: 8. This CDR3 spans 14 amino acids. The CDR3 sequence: CSATDSGGPYEQYF. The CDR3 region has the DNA TGCAGTGCTACGGATAGCGGGGGACCTTACGAGCAGTACTTC.

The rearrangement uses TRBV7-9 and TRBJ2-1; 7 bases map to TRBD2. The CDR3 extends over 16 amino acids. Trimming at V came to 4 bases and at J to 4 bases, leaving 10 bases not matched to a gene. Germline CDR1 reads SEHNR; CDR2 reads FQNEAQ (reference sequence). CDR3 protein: CASSSAAGVKYNEQFF. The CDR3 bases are TGTGCCAGCAGCTCCGCCGCGGGGGTAAAGTACAATGAGCAGTTCTTC.

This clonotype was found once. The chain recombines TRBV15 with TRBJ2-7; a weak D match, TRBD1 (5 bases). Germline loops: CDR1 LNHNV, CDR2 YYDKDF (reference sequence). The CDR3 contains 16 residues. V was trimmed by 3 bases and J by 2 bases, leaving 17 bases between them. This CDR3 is CATSRYEQADAYEQYF. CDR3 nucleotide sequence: TGTGCCACCAGCAGGTATGAACAGGCCGATGCCTACGAGCAGTACTTC.

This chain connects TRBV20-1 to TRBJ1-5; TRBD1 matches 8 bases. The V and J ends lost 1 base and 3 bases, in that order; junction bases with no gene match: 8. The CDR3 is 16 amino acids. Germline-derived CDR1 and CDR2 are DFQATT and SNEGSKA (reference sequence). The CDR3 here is CSARADRVNLNQPQHF. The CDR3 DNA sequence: TGCAGTGCTAGAGCGGACAGGGTCAACCTCAATCAGCCCCAGCATTTT.

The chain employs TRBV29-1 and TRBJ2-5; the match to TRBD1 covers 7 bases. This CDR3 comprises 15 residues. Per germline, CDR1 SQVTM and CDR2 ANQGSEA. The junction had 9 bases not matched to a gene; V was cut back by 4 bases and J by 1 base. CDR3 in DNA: TGCAGCGTTGTCGGACAGGTGGTAAGCCAAGAGACCCAGTACTTC. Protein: CSVVGQVVSQETQYF.

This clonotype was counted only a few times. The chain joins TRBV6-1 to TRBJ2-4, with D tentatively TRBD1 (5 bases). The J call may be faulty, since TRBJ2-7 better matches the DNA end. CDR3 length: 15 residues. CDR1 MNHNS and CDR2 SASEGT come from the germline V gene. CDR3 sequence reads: CASSERGRSTHEQYF. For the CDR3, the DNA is TGTGCCAGCAGTGAAAGGGGAAGATCGACCCACGAGCAGTACTTC.

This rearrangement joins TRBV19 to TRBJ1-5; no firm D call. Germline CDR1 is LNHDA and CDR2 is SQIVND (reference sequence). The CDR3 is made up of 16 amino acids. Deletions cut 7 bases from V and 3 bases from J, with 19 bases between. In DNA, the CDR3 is TGTGCCAGTAACCTCGACACCGCTACCTACAATCAGCCCCAGCATTTT. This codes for CASNLDTATYNQPQHF.

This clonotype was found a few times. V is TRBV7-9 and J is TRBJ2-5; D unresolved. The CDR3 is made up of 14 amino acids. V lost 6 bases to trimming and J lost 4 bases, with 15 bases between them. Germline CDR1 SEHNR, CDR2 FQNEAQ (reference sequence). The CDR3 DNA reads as TGTGCCAGCAGTCGAGACACGGTCCGAGAGACCCAGTACTTC. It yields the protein CASSRDTVRETQYF.

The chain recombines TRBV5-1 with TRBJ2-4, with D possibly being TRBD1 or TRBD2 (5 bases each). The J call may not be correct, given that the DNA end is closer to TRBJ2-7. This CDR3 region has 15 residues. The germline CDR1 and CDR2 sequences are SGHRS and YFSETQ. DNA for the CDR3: TGCGCCAGCAGCTATGCGTGGGACGGCTTCTACGAGCAGTACTTC. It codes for CASSYAWDGFYEQYF.

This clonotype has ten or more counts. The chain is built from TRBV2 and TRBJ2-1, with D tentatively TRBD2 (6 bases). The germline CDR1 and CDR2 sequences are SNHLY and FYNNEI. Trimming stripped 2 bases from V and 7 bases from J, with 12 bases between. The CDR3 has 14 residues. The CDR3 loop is CASSELEGRNEQFF. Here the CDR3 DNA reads TGTGCCAGCAGTGAACTGGAGGGGAGAAATGAGCAGTTCTTC.

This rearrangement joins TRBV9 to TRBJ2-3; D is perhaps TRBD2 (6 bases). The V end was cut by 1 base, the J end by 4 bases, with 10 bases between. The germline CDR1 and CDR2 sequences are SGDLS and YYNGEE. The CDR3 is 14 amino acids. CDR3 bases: TGTGCCAGCAGCGTAAGGCGGGGATCAGATACGCAGTATTTT. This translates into CASSVRRGSDTQYF.

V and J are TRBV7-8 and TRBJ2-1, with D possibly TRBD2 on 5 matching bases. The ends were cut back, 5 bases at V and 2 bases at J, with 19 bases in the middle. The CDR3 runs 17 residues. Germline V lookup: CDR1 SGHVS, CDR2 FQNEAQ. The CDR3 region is CASSGASGGPTYNEQFF. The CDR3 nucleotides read TGTGCCAGCAGCGGAGCGAGCGGTGGGCCTACCTACAATGAGCAGTTCTTC. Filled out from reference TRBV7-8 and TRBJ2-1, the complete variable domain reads GAGVSQSPRYKVAKRGQDVALRCDPISGHVSLFWYQQALGQGPEFLTYFQNEAQLDKSGLPSDRFFAERPEGSVSTLKIQRTQQEDSAVYLCASSGASGGPTYNEQFFGPGTRLTVL.

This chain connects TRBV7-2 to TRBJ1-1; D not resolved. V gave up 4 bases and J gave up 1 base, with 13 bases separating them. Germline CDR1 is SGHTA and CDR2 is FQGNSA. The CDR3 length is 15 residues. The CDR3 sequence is CTSSSQMGGNTEAFF. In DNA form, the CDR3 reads TGTACCAGCAGCTCCCAAATGGGAGGGAACACTGAAGCTTTCTTT.